The 9 T cell receptor beta chains in this list originate from one sample, sequenced in a study of circulating CD8 cells and anti-PD-1 response in melanoma. TCR libraries were prepared from about 16 ng of total RNA with the QIAseq Immune Repertoire TCR panel. Via MiXCR, TCRdb re-called the reads, giving one row per CDR3 protein. The sample has roughly 780 distinct CDR3 sequences; under 6.5% are singletons. From live CD3+CD8+TCRalphabeta+ cells, four PD-1 and/or TIGIT subsets were sorted. The sequenced sample was CD8+ T cells from PBMCs, obtained at baseline or after one month of anti-PD-1 therapy (not recorded which). The receptors here all came from a human donor with melanoma.

This clonotype is classed as large. The rearrangement uses TRBV7-2 and TRBJ2-7; D call uncertain. Germline lookup yields CDR1 SGHTA and CDR2 FQGNSA. V shed 1 base and J shed 0 bases, with 4 bases lying between them. CDR3 length equals 13 residues. This chain's CDR3 is CASSLDSSYEQYF. CDR3 DNA: TGTGCCAGCAGCTTAGACAGCTCCTACGAGCAGTACTTC.

By sample fraction, this clonotype is large. The rearrangement uses TRBV12-3 or TRBV12-4 and TRBJ2-7; weak D call: TRBD1 (6 bases). V was pared by 4 bases and J by 5 bases, with 18 bases between. There are 15 residues in the CDR3. This CDR3 reads CASSSEPTGFNEQYF. CDR3 sequence (DNA): TGTGCCAGCAGTTCTGAGCCCACAGGGTTCAACGAGCAGTACTTC.

By sample fraction, this clonotype is medium-sized. The chain recombines TRBV29-1 with TRBJ2-7; 11 bases align to TRBD1. After removal of 1 base from V and 5 bases from J, the junction contained 4 bases not matched to a gene. The CDR3 is 14 residues long. Germline loops: CDR1 SQVTM, CDR2 ANQGSEA. The CDR3 bases are TGCAGCGTTGAAGGGACAGGGGGCCTGGACGAGCAGTACTTC. Translation: CSVEGTGGLDEQYF.

By share of the sample, this clonotype is large. This chain joins TRBV24-1 and TRBJ2-1; 9 nucleotides agree with TRBD1. This CDR3 comprises 13 residues. Germline V gene lookup returns CDR1 KGHDR and CDR2 SFDVKD. The ends lost 7 bases at V and 7 bases at J; junction bases unmatched: 4. CDR3 nucleotides: TGTGCCACCAGGGACAGGGGAGGGAATGAGCAGTTCTTC. Translating gives CATRDRGGNEQFF.

By its share, this clonotype is large. Written as DNA, the CDR3 is TGTGCCAGCAGGGACAGGGATGAGGCCTATAATTCACCCCTCCACTTT. Amino acids: CASRDRDEAYNSPLHF. The V gene is TRBV2, the J gene TRBJ1-6; 8 bases match TRBD1. Germline V gives CDR1 SNHLY, CDR2 FYNNEI. Trimming removed 6 bases from V and 2 bases from J; junction bases left unmatched: 6. The CDR3 has 16 amino acids.

The J gene is TRBJ2-3, the V gene TRBV20-1, with D possibly TRBD2 on 6 matching bases. The V and J ends lost 0 bases and 1 base respectively, with 11 bases between them. Germline-derived CDR1 and CDR2 are DFQATT and SNEGSKA (reference sequence). The length of the CDR3 is 15 residues. CDR3: CSARELAEGTDTQYF. The DNA for the CDR3 is TGCAGTGCTAGAGAATTAGCGGAAGGCACAGATACGCAGTATTTT.

This clonotype is categorized as medium-sized (0.01 to 0.1%). The chain couples TRBV29-1 to TRBJ2-7, with 7 bases matching TRBD1. CDR3 length: 12 amino acids. The junction had 6 bases not matched to a gene; V was cut back by 4 bases and J by 6 bases. Germline CDR1 and CDR2: SQVTM and ANQGSEA. The CDR3 DNA reads TGCAGCGTTGGGCAGGGGGTGATCGAGCAGTACTTC. It specifies CSVGQGVIEQYF.

By proportion, this clonotype is medium-sized (0.01 to 0.1%). J is TRBJ2-1 and V is TRBV9; D is ambiguous. The CDR3 is 15 amino acids. V was shortened by 0 bases and J by 2 bases, with 9 bases between the two germline ends. Looked up from germline, CDR1 is SGDLS and CDR2 is YYNGEE. CDR3 DNA sequence: TGTGCCAGCAGCGTAGCCGTTTCGACCTACAATGAGCAGTTCTTC. Amino acid sequence: CASSVAVSTYNEQFF.

By proportion, this clonotype is large. The V gene is TRBV18, the J gene TRBJ2-5; 10 bases are a match to TRBD1. CDR1 is KGHSH and CDR2 is LQKENI in the germline V gene. Germline trimming cut 4 bases from V and 0 bases from J; bases unmatched to any gene: 8. This CDR3 is 17 amino acids long. CDR3 DNA sequence: TGTGCCAGCTCACATATCCGGGACAGGGGTAACCAAGAGACCCAGTACTTC. Translation: CASSHIRDRGNQETQYF.